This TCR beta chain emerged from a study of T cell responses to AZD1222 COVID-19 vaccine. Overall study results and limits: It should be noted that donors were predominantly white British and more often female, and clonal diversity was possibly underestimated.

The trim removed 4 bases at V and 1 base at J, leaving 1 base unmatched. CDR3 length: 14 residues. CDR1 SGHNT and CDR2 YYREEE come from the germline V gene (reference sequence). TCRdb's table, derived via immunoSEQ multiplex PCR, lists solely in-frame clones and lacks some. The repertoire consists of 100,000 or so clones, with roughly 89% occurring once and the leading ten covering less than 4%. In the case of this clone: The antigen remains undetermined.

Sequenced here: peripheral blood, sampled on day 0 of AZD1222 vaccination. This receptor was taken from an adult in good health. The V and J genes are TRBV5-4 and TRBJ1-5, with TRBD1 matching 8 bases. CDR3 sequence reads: CASSRQGSNQPQHF. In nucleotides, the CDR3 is TGTGCCAGCAGCCGACAGGGGAGCAATCAGCCCCAGCATTTT. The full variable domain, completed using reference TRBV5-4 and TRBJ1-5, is ETGVTQSPTHLIKTRGQQVTLRCSSQSGHNTVSWYQQALGQGPQFIFQYYREEENGRGNFPPRFSGLQFPNYSSELNVNALELDDSALYLCASSRQGSNQPQHFGDGTRLSIL.